Ten or more counts support the clone carrying this T cell receptor (beta chain). TCRdb fed the 5' RACE reads into MiXCR, producing one record per CDR3 protein. The sample includes around 130,000 distinct CDR3 sequences, roughly 3.2% seen only once; the top ten take roughly 1.3%. This specimen belongs to a study of neurological immune-mediated disorders. Trimming removed 1 base from V and 8 bases from J, with 11 bases in between. Germline V gene sequence: CDR1 KGHSH, CDR2 LQKENI. The CDR3 has 13 amino acids. The chain has TRBV18 and TRBJ1-2; weak D call: TRBD1 (5 bases). The sequence was obtained from a woman aged 25 to 39 with multiple sclerosis. Sequenced sample: PBMCs. The CDR3 nucleotides read TGTGCCAGCTCACCACTCGACAGAAACGGCTACACCTTC. Its protein product is CASSPLDRNGYTF.